These T cell receptor beta chains were read from a single sample in a study of blood T cell repertoires in COVID-19. Repertoires were generated with immunoSEQ multiplex PCR, while TCRdb's copy carries only in-frame clones and drops some. The profile shows 160,000 or so clones, around 90% of them singletons. Input material: peripheral blood. The receptor source for this set is a woman in her fifties or sixties who had recovered from COVID-19. The CDR3 runs from the conserved cysteine through the conserved F or W. D genes are given only for firm matches. A clone size is listed for some rows: how often the clone was seen (once, few, many), or a class if it is expanded.

.	TRBV5-5	.	TRBJ1-2	CASSLVPWEVRRSNGYTF	TGTGCCAGCAGCTTAGTCCCATGGGAGGTTCGGAGGTCAAATGGCTACACCTTC
.	TRBV11-2	TRBD2	TRBJ2-5	CASSLLAGGGASETQYF	TGTGCCAGCAGCTTATTAGCTGGCGGGGGGGCGTCAGAGACCCAGTACTTC
.	TRBV28	.	TRBJ1-2	CASSFGAQGNIRGYTF	TGTGCCAGCAGTTTTGGCGCTCAGGGAAATATCAGGGGCTACACCTTC
.	TRBV19	.	TRBJ2-3	CASSIDRLDLTGGHPDTQYF	TGTGCCAGTAGTATAGACCGATTAGATCTTACGGGGGGCCACCCAGATACGCAGTATTTT
.	TRBV2	.	TRBJ2-5	CASSEAHF	TGTGCCAGCAGTGAGGCCCACTTC
few	TRBV28	.	TRBJ1-3	CASSLSQRGNTIYF	TGTGCCAGCAGTTTATCTCAAAGAGGGAACACCATATATTTT
.	TRBV19	.	TRBJ1-6	CASSIVKGGQSPLHF	TGTGCCAGTAGTATAGTGAAGGGAGGTCAATCACCCCTCCACTTT
once	TRBV5-4	TRBD1	TRBJ2-5	CASSFKQGAGETQYF	TGTGCCAGCAGCTTTAAACAGGGGGCTGGAGAGACCCAGTACTTC
.	TRBV5-1	.	TRBJ2-7	CASSLTGTYEQYF	TGCGCCAGCAGCTTAACAGGGACCTACGAGCAGTACTTC
.	TRBV24-1	TRBD1	TRBJ2-3	CATSDYRGPGDTQYF	TGTGCCACCAGTGATTACAGGGGGCCCGGAGATACGCAGTATTTT
.	TRBV29-1	.	TRBJ2-3	CSGYRVSTDTQYF	TGCAGCGGATACAGGGTGAGCACAGATACGCAGTATTTT
.	TRBV7-8	TRBD1	TRBJ2-7	CASSPDRVNPHYEQYF	TGTGCCAGCAGCCCCGACAGGGTCAACCCCCACTACGAGCAGTACTTC
few	TRBV28	TRBD2	TRBJ2-5	CASSLSIGLGSQETQYF	TGTGCCAGCAGTTTATCCATCGGACTAGGGTCCCAAGAGACCCAGTACTTC
.	TRBV19	TRBD1	TRBJ2-5	CASRQQGQGASETQYF	TGTGCCAGTCGACAGCAGGGACAGGGGGCGTCAGAGACCCAGTACTTC
.	TRBV4-3	.	TRBJ2-1	CASSIRTGTYYNEQFF	TGCGCCAGCAGCATAAGAACCGGGACATACTACAATGAGCAGTTCTTC
.	TRBV9	.	TRBJ2-3	CASSVGGETSTDTQYF	TGTGCCAGCAGCGTAGGTGGGGAGACCTCCACAGATACGCAGTATTTT
.	TRBV5-1	.	TRBJ2-7	CASSQDFHTNEQYF	TGCGCCAGCAGCCAGGACTTCCACACGAACGAGCAGTACTTC
.	TRBV7-8	.	TRBJ2-5	CASSPPGTLERETQYF	TGTGCCAGCAGCCCCCCCGGGACTCTAGAGAGGGAGACCCAGTACTTC
.	TRBV3-1/TRBV3-2	.	TRBJ2-2	CASRDTTGELFF	TGTGCCAGCAGGGACACCACCGGGGAGCTGTTTTTT
few	TRBV13	.	TRBJ1-1	CASSLRQATEAFF	TGTGCCAGCAGCTTACGACAGGCCACTGAAGCTTTCTTT
.	TRBV19	TRBD1	TRBJ1-2	CASSILLRDRDGYTF	TGTGCCAGTAGTATTTTGCTACGGGACAGGGATGGCTACACCTTC
few	TRBV18	.	TRBJ2-1	CASSIGQNNEQFF	TGTGCCAGCTCAATCGGACAGAACAATGAGCAGTTCTTC
.	TRBV7-6	.	TRBJ1-3	CASSLTGPNSGNTIYF	TGTGCCAGCAGCTTAACAGGGCCCAACTCTGGAAACACCATATATTTT
once	TRBV5-1	.	TRBJ2-4	CASSLVTGQTAKNIQYF	TGCGCCAGCAGCTTGGTTACCGGACAGACAGCCAAAAACATTCAGTACTTC
.	TRBV25-1	.	TRBJ2-1	CASRTEGGHEQFF	TGTGCCAGCAGAACGGAGGGCGGCCATGAGCAGTTCTTC
.	TRBV19	.	TRBJ2-1	CASSIEDGGPSYNEQFF	TGTGCCAGTAGTATCGAGGACGGGGGGCCTTCCTACAATGAGCAGTTCTTC
.	TRBV28	.	TRBJ2-7	CASSDTFYEQYF	TGTGCCAGCAGTGACACGTTCTACGAGCAGTACTTC
.	TRBV5-1	TRBD1	TRBJ1-4	CASSLGDRTNEKLFF	TGCGCCAGCAGCTTGGGGGACAGGACTAATGAAAAACTGTTTTTT
few	TRBV5-1	TRBD1	TRBJ1-1	CASSISGGWNTEAFF	TGCGCCAGCAGTATCTCAGGGGGCTGGAACACTGAAGCTTTCTTT
.	TRBV18	TRBD2	TRBJ2-1	CASSPPLAGASYNEQFF	TGTGCCAGCTCACCACCCCTAGCGGGGGCTAGCTACAATGAGCAGTTCTTC
.	TRBV11-2	TRBD1	TRBJ1-1	CASSATTGLGTEAFF	TGTGCCAGCAGCGCGACGACAGGGTTGGGAACTGAAGCTTTCTTT
.	TRBV19	.	TRBJ1-4	CASRHQGLSGDEKLFF	TGTGCCAGTCGTCACCAGGGTCTCTCAGGTGATGAAAAACTGTTTTTT
.	TRBV19	TRBD2	TRBJ2-5	CASRPGLAAPETQYF	TGTGCCAGTAGGCCGGGACTAGCGGCCCCAGAGACCCAGTACTTC
once	TRBV11-3	.	TRBJ1-1	CASSNDGFGGAFF	TGTGCCAGCAGCAACGACGGATTCGGAGGCGCTTTCTTT
.	TRBV3-1/TRBV3-2	TRBD2	TRBJ2-5	CASSQGALGPGGETQYF	TGTGCCAGCAGCCAAGGGGCCCTCGGCCCCGGGGGGGAGACCCAGTACTTC
few	TRBV4-1	.	TRBJ1-5	CASSAAGLSNQPQHF	TGCGCCAGCAGCGCCGCCGGGTTGAGCAATCAGCCCCAGCATTTT
.	TRBV6-1	.	TRBJ2-3	CASSEGGRGLTQYF	TGTGCCAGCAGTGAGGGCGGCAGGGGTTTGACGCAGTATTTT
.	TRBV27	TRBD1	TRBJ2-5	CASSFYRTGLGAQYF	TGTGCCAGCAGTTTCTACAGGACAGGCCTAGGGGCCCAGTACTTC
.	TRBV7-9	.	TRBJ1-3	CASSLGAGSGNTIYF	TGTGCCAGCAGCTTAGGTGCAGGCTCTGGAAACACCATATATTTT
.	TRBV9	.	TRBJ1-5	CASSVGVSNQPQHF	TGTGCCAGCAGCGTAGGCGTTAGCAATCAGCCCCAGCATTTT
.	TRBV5-1	.	TRBJ2-5	CASSLGPEQETQYF	TGCGCCAGCAGCTTGGGTCCAGAACAAGAGACCCAGTACTTC
.	TRBV19	TRBD1	TRBJ1-5	CASSQRNRGGGNQPQHF	TGTGCCAGTAGCCAGCGAAACAGGGGGGGTGGCAATCAGCCCCAGCATTTT
.	TRBV6-6	TRBD1	TRBJ1-1	CASSYLGTGYAGAFF	TGTGCCAGCAGTTACTTAGGGACAGGGTACGCCGGAGCTTTCTTT
.	TRBV10-3	.	TRBJ1-5	CAISEGQNQPQHF	TGTGCCATCAGTGAGGGACAGAATCAGCCCCAGCATTTT
.	TRBV3-1/TRBV3-2	.	TRBJ1-2	CASSQADYGYTF	TGTGCCAGCAGCCAAGCAGACTATGGCTACACCTTC
.	TRBV28	TRBD2	TRBJ2-6	CASSLELAGVSSGANVLTF	TGTGCCAGCAGTTTAGAACTAGCGGGGGTTAGCTCTGGGGCCAACGTCCTGACTTTC
.	TRBV5-4	.	TRBJ2-3	CASSDTSGITDTQYF	TGTGCCAGCAGCGACACATCAGGGATCACAGATACGCAGTATTTT
.	TRBV11-2	TRBD1	TRBJ1-1	CASSPRPGGRSTEAFF	TGTGCCAGCAGCCCCCGACCAGGGGGGAGGTCGACTGAAGCTTTCTTT